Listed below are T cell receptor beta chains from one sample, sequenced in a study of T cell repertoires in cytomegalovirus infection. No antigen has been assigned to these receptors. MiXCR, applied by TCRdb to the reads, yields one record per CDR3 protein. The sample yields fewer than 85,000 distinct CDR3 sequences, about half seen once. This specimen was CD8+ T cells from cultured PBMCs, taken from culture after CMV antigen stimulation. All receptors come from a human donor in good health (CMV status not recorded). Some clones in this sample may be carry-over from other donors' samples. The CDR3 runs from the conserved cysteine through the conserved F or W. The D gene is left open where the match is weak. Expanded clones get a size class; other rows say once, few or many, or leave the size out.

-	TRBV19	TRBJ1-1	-	CASSIVQVDMNTEAFF	TGTGCCAGTAGTATAGTACAGGTGGATATGAACACTGAAGCTTTCTTT
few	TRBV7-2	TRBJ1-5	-	CASSSGSRQPQHF	TGTGCCAGCAGCTCAGGGTCCAGGCAGCCCCAGCATTTT
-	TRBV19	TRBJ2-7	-	CASSKGRSYEQYF	TGTGCCAGTAGTAAAGGCAGATCCTACGAGCAGTACTTC
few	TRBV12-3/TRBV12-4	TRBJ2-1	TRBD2	CASSPGTSGRHEQFF	TGTGCCAGCAGCCCCGGGACTAGCGGGAGGCATGAGCAGTTCTTC
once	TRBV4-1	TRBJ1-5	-	CASSQDGGSKPQHF	TGCGCCAGCAGCCAAGACGGGGGGAGTAAGCCCCAGCATTTT
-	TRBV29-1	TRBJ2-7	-	CSVEVVRVSSSYEQYF	TGCAGCGTTGAAGTTGTGAGGGTCAGTTCCTCCTACGAGCAGTACTTC
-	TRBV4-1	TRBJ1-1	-	CASSPLGSPIEAEAFF	TGCGCCAGCAGCCCCCTGGGTTCTCCCATCGAAGCTGAAGCTTTCTTT
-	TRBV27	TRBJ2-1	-	CASSSWTTYNEQFF	TGTGCCAGCAGTTCCTGGACTACTTACAATGAGCAGTTCTTC
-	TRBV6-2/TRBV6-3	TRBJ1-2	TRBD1	CASSYGQGAYGYTF	TGTGCCAGCAGTTACGGCCAGGGGGCCTATGGCTACACCTTC
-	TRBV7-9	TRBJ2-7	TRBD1	CASSGRDRPLEKYF	TGTGCCAGCAGCGGACGGGACAGGCCCCTGGAGAAGTACTTC
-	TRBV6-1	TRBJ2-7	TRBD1	CASSTPGQGAYEQYF	TGTGCCAGCAGTACACCGGGACAGGGGGCCTACGAGCAGTACTTC
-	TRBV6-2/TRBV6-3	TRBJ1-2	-	CASSYSAEGTHYGYTF	TGTGCCAGCAGTTACTCTGCAGAGGGGACCCACTATGGCTACACCTTC
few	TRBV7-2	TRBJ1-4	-	CASSLTVFLSATNEKLFF	TGTGCCAGCAGCTTAACAGTTTTCCTCTCTGCAACTAATGAAAAACTGTTTTTT
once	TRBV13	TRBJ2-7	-	CASSLRTTSYEQYF	TGTGCCAGCAGCTTAAGGACAACCTCCTACGAGCAGTACTTC
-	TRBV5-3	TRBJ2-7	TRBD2	CASSDTSGIDYEQYF	TGTGCCAGCAGCGATACTAGCGGGATAGACTACGAGCAGTACTTC
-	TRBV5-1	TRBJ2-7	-	CASSITSGHTYEQYF	TGCGCCAGCAGCATTACGAGCGGCCACACCTACGAGCAGTACTTC
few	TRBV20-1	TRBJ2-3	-	CSASDQGSTDTQYF	TGCAGTGCTAGTGACCAGGGGAGCACAGATACGCAGTATTTT
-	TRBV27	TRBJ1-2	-	CASSPSTANYGYTF	TGTGCCAGCAGTCCGTCGACAGCTAACTATGGCTACACCTTC
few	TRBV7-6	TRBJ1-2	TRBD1	CASSLDRGRENYGYTF	TGTGCCAGCAGCTTAGACAGGGGGCGCGAAAACTATGGCTACACCTTC
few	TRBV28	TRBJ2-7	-	CASRGRPDEQYF	TGTGCCAGCAGGGGACGGCCGGACGAGCAGTACTTC
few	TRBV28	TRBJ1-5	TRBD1	CASSWGQGAYNQPQHF	TGTGCCAGCAGTTGGGGACAGGGCGCCTACAATCAGCCCCAGCATTTT
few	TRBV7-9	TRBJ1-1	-	CASSLVGGSNTEAFF	TGTGCCAGCAGCTTAGTGGGGGGGTCGAACACTGAAGCTTTCTTT
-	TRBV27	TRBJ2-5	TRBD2	CASSSADGQRGLDLETQYF	TGTGCCAGCAGTTCCGCCGACGGGCAGCGGGGACTTGATTTGGAGACCCAGTACTTC
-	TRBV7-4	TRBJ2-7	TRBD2	CASSLVLAGEEQYF	TGTGCCAGCAGCTTAGTACTAGCGGGGGAGGAACAGTACTTC
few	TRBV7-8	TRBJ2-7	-	CASSLEAGPSYEQYF	TGTGCCAGCAGCTTAGAGGCAGGTCCAAGCTACGAGCAGTACTTC
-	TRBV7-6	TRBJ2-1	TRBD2	CASSLSEGLAGGEQFF	TGTGCCAGCAGCTTAAGTGAGGGACTAGCGGGAGGTGAGCAGTTCTTC
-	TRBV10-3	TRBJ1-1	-	CAISGGPRDTEAFF	TGTGCCATCAGTGGGGGACCGAGGGACACTGAAGCTTTCTTT
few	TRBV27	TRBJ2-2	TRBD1	CASRLGQGSFSGELFF	TGTGCCAGCAGGCTGGGACAGGGAAGTTTTAGCGGGGAGCTGTTTTTT
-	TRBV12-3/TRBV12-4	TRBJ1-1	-	CASSFGGGVNTEAFF	TGTGCCAGCAGTTTCGGAGGGGGGGTGAACACTGAAGCTTTCTTT
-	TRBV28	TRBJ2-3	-	CASSLRGVGTDTQYF	TGTGCCAGCAGTTTAAGGGGGGTCGGGACAGATACGCAGTATTTT
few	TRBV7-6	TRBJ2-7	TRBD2	CASSSGTSGFSSYEQYF	TGTGCCAGCAGCAGCGGGACTAGCGGTTTTAGCTCCTACGAGCAGTACTTC
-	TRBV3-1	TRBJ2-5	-	CASSQYGAWETQYF	TGTGCCAGCAGCCAATACGGAGCGTGGGAGACCCAGTACTTC
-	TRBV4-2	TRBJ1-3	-	CASSHRPNTIYF	TGTGCCAGCAGCCACCGACCAAACACCATATATTTT
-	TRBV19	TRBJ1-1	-	CASSPQDGEAFF	TGTGCCAGTAGTCCCCAGGACGGTGAAGCTTTCTTT
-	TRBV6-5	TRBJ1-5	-	CASSQGLSNQPQHF	TGTGCCAGCAGCCAGGGACTCAGCAATCAGCCCCAGCATTTT
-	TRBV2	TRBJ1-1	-	CASSEHRPNTEAFF	TGTGCCAGCAGTGAACACCGTCCGAACACTGAAGCTTTCTTT
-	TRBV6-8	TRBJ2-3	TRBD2	CASSYAAGASTDTQYF	TGTGCCAGCAGTTATGCAGCGGGGGCCTCCACAGATACGCAGTATTTT